The clone carrying this TCR beta chain was counted a few times. What it recognizes is unknown. The study sequenced cultured CD4+ T cell DNA using the Oncomine TCR Beta short-read assay. Genomic DNA from cultured CD4+ T cells was extracted. From the PCR reads, TCRdb called clonotypes with MiXCR, one entry per CDR3 protein. The repertoire holds roughly 24,000 distinct CDR3 sequences, with 40% to 50% as singletons. Germline V gives CDR1 SGHNT, CDR2 YYREEE (reference sequence). The V end was cut by 3 bases, the J end by 0 bases, with 10 bases between. CDR3 length: 14 residues. This sample is drawn from a study of vaccination and CD4 T cells after COVID-19. Across the whole study: Each convalescent patient was PCR positive for SARS-CoV-2 on nasal swab; eight or nine cases were mild and one severe. A vaccine, either BNT162b2 or mRNA-1273, was given to participants in two doses. At a median 72 days (range 14 to 241) after dose two, post-vaccine samples were obtained.

The treatment: approximately nine-day PBMC culture with coronavirus spike peptide pools or control peptides (ViraFEST assay). The genes are TRBV5-4 and TRBJ2-7, with D perhaps matching TRBD2 (5 bases). The sequence came from a human donor who had recovered from COVID-19. Sequenced sample: CD4+ T cells from blood, cultured in vitro. CDR3 amino acids: CASSSRGSSYEQYF. The CDR3, as DNA: TGTGCCAGCAGCTCCCGGGGAAGCTCCTACGAGCAGTACTTC.